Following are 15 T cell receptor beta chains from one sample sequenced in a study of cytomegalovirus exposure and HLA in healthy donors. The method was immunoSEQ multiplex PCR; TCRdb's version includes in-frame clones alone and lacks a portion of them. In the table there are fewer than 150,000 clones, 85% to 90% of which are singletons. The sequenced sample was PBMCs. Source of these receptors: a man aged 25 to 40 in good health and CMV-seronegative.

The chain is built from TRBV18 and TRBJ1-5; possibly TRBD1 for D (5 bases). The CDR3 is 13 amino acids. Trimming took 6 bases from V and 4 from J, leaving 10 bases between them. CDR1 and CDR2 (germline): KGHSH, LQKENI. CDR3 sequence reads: CASSAGQNQPQHF. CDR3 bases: TGTGCCAGCTCCGCTGGACAAAATCAGCCCCAGCATTTT.

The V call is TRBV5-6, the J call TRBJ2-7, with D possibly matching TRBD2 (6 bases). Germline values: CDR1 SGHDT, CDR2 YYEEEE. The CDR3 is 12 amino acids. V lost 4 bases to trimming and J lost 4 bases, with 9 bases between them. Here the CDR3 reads CASSEGRYEQYF. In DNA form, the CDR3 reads TGTGCCAGCAGCGAGGGGAGGTACGAGCAGTACTTC.

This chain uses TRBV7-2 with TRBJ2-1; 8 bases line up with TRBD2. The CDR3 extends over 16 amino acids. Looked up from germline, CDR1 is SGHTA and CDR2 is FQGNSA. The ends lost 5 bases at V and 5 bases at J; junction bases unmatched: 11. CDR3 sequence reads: CASSPAGGRWDNEQFF. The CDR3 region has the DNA TGTGCCAGCAGCCCAGCTGGCGGGAGGTGGGACAATGAGCAGTTCTTC.

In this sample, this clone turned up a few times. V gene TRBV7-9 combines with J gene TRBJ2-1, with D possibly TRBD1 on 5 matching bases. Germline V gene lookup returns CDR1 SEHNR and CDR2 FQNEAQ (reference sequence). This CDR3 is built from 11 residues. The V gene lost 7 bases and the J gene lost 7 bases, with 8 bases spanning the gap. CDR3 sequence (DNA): TGTGCCAGCAAAGGGGAAAATGAGCAGTTCTTC. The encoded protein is CASKGENEQFF.

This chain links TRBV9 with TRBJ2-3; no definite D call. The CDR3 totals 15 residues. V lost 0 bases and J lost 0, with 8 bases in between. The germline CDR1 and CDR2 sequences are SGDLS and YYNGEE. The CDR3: CASSVAGPSTDTQYF. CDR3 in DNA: TGTGCCAGCAGCGTAGCGGGTCCTAGCACAGATACGCAGTATTTT.

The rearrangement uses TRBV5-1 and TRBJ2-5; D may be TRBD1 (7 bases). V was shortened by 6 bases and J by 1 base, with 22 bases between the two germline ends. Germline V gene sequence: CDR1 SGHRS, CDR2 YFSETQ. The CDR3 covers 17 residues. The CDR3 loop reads CASTLATGAGGQETQYF. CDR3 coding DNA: TGCGCCAGCACCCTGGCTACAGGGGCCGGGGGCCAAGAGACCCAGTACTTC. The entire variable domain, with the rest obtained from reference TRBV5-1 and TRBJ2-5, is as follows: KAGVTQTPRYLIKTRGQQVTLSCSPISGHRSVSWYQQTPGQGLQFLFEYFSETQRNKGNFPGRFSGRQFSNSRSEMNVSTLELGDSALYLCASTLATGAGGQETQYFGPGTRLLVL.

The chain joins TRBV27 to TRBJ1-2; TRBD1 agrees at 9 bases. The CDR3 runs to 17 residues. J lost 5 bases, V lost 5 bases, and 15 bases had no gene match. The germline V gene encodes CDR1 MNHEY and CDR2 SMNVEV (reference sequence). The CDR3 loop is CASSPQGASNALYGYTF. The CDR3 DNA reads TGTGCCAGCAGTCCACAGGGGGCGTCCAACGCCCTTTATGGCTACACCTTC.

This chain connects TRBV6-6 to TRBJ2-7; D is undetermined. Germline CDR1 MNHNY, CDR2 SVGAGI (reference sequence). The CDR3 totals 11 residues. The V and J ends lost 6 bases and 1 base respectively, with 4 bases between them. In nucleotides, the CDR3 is TGTGCCAGCAGGCGATCCTACGAGCAGTACTTC. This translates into CASRRSYEQYF.

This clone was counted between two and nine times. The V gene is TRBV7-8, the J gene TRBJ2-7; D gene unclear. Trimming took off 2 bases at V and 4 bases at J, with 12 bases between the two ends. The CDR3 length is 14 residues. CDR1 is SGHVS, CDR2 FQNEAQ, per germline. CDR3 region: CASSLPGGNYEQYF. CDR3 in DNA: TGTGCCAGCAGCTTACCCGGCGGCAATTACGAGCAGTACTTC. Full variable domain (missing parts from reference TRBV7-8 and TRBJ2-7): GAGVSQSPRYKVAKRGQDVALRCDPISGHVSLFWYQQALGQGPEFLTYFQNEAQLDKSGLPSDRFFAERPEGSVSTLKIQRTQQEDSAVYLCASSLPGGNYEQYFGPGTRLTVT.

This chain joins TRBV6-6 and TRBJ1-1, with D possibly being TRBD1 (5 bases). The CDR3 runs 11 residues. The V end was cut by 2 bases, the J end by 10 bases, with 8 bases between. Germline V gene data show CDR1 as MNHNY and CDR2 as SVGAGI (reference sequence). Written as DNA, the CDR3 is TGTGCCAGCAGTTACCAGGGTGTAGCTTTCTTT. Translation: CASSYQGVAFF.

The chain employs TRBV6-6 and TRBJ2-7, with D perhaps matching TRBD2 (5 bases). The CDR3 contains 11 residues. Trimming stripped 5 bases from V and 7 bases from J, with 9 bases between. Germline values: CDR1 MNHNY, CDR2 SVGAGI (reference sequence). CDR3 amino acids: CASSPTGEQYF. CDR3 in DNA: TGTGCCAGCAGTCCGACGGGGGAGCAGTACTTC.

The CDR3 sequence: CASSESAGGETQYF. The CDR3 DNA reads as TGCGCCAGCAGTGAGTCAGCGGGGGGGGAGACCCAGTACTTC. The gene calls are TRBV10-1 and TRBJ2-5; 10 bases map to TRBD2. CDR1 is WNHNN, CDR2 SYGVQD, per germline (reference sequence). V lost 0 bases to trimming and J lost 5 bases; unmatched junction nucleotides: 0. CDR3 length: 14 amino acids.

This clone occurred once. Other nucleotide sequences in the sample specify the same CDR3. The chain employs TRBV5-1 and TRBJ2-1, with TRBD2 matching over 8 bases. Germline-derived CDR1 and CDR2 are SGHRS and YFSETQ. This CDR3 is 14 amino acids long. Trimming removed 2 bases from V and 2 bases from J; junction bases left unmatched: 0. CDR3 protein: CASSLLAAYNEQFF. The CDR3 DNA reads TGCGCCAGCAGCTTACTAGCGGCCTACAATGAGCAGTTCTTC.

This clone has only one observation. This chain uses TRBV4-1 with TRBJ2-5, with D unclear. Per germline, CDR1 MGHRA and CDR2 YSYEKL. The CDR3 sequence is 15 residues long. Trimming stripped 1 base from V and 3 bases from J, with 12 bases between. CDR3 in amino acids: CASSQVAYSEETQYF. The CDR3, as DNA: TGCGCCAGCAGCCAAGTTGCGTATTCCGAAGAGACCCAGTACTTC.

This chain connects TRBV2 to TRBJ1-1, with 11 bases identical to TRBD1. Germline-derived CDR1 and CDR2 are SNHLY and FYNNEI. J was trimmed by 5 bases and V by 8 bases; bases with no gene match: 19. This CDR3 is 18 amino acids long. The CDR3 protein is CASLRMNTGTGGWTEAFF. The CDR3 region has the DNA TGTGCCAGCTTGAGGATGAACACCGGGACAGGGGGATGGACTGAAGCTTTCTTT. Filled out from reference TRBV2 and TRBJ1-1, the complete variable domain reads EPEVTQTPSHQVTQMGQEVILRCVPISNHLYFYWYRQILGQKVEFLVSFYNNEISEKSEIFDDQFSVERPDGSNFTLKIRSTKLEDSAMYFCASLRMNTGTGGWTEAFFGQGTRLTVV.